The T cell receptor (beta chain) described here comes from a study of blood T cells in healthy people across ages (dated by TCRdb to 2015 to 2017). Broadly, across the study: In model experiments, roughly one uniquely barcoded TCR beta cDNA molecule per two T cells was captured by template switching. To track age-related changes in TCR beta repertoire diversity, the study relied on deep sequencing normalized with unique cDNA molecular identifiers. Four age groups were formed from the donors: young (average approximately 15 years), middle-aged (approximately 40), aged (about 62) and long-lived (about 80). To avoid experimental bias, donors of different ages were distributed randomly across sequencing lanes. Two additional independent replicas of 1 million unique cDNA reads from the same blood draw were analyzed for two donors (one aged 18 to 30 and one aged 80 or older). Study-wide findings and limitations: Observed TCR beta diversity correlated strongly with the percentage of naive T cells measured by flow cytometry. Observed TCR beta diversity per million T cells fell roughly linearly with age, and a significant reduction was already apparent by age roughly 40. Bulk unsorted PBMC profiling prevented conclusive comparison of naive and antigen-experienced compartments. Total diversity estimates from one million sequenced T cells were considered lower bounds and underestimates. Compared with the aged group, more naive CD4+ T cells, fewer expanded clones and increased TCR diversity were shown by the long-lived group, suggesting age selection. The CMV infection status of donors was not known, potentially confounding age-related changes in expanded clonotypes.

Libraries were prepared through 5' RACE. The reads were generated on an Illumina HiSeq 2500. A second PCR of about 6 to 12 cycles was run with a J-beta primer mix and a sample-barcoded 5' primer. Each TCR beta cDNA molecule received a unique molecular identifier from a template-switch 5' adaptor carrying 12 random nucleotides. Each sample yielded at least 2.5 million CDR3-containing paired-end reads. The Mint cDNA synthesis kit, primed by a TRBC-specific oligonucleotide, was used to synthesize first-strand cDNA from all RNA. All cDNA was treated with uracil-DNA glycosylase and then went through a first 18-cycle PCR with the universal primers M1SS and BC2_uni_R. Regarding the original processing steps: For normalization, 1 million high-quality reads were randomly selected from each sample, with every read carrying a distinct molecular identifier. Instead of being binned into consensus sequences, reads that shared molecular identifiers were thrown out. MiTCR, set to a Q25 quality threshold and the strictest error-elimination algorithm, was used for CDR3 identification, clonotype clustering and error correction. A nonparametric unseen species model with Euler transformation was used to estimate lower-bound total TCR beta diversity. The public reads were quality trimmed at Q25 with fastp and then assembled into clones with MiXCR by TCRdb, keeping productive beta chains. Rows matching on CDR3 protein sequence are summarized as one entry with the most common DNA and genes. The authors' filters were not applied to this entry. Present in this sample are 1.5 million to 2 million distinct CDR3 sequences, around half of which were seen just once. The ten largest account for 2% to 2.5% of the sample.

CDR1 and CDR2 were assigned from the germline V gene as KGHSH and LQKENI. The CDR3, from cysteine to phenylalanine, totals 14 residues. The only DNA kept is the CDR3, 42 bases in frame from the first base. The roughly 39 donors, aged roughly 6 to 95 years, were systemically healthy Caucasian individuals from Russia. Each donor gave approximately 10 milliliters of peripheral blood, collected into EDTA-treated Vacutainer tubes. PBMCs were isolated by Ficoll-Paque density-gradient centrifugation, with at least 7 million obtained per sample. Trizol reagent was used to extract total RNA from PBMCs, with at least 5.5 micrograms per sample. The percentages of naive CD45RAhigh/CD27high T cells were determined by flow cytometry on a PBMC aliquot from every donor. Regarding this clonotype: The antigen it recognizes is unknown. The record has no base qualities; no much larger clone is one base away.

Sequenced sample: blood. The sequence is built from TRBV18 and TRBJ2-4; TRBD1 might be the D gene, on 6 matching bases. The better agreement between TRBJ2-5 and the DNA end casts doubt on the J call. The TCR was taken from a woman aged 40-49 years in good health. The CDR3 region has the sequence CASSRQVQRETQYF. The nucleotide sequence is TGTGCCAGCTCGCGACAGGTCCAGAGGGAGACCCAGTACTTC.